These 21 T cell receptor beta chains were sequenced from one sample in a study of CD8 T cells in ankylosing spondylitis. Points from the study as a whole: A TCR beta motif made of fewer than ten highly homologous variants seemed typical of ankylosing spondylitis blood.

TCRdb ran MiXCR on the 5' RACE reads and lists one entry per CDR3 protein. Of around 890,000 distinct CDR3 sequences in the sample, roughly 12% were seen once. Their antigen targets remain unknown. Sequencing used blood, either unsorted or a sorted T cell fraction (not recorded which). These receptor sequences come from a male donor with ankylosing spondylitis.

The chain combines TRBV20-1 with TRBJ2-7, with 7 bases matching TRBD2. The ends lost 6 bases at V and 2 bases at J; junction bases unmatched: 13. CDR3 length: 15 amino acids. CDR1 is DFQATT and CDR2 is SNEGSKA in the germline V gene (reference sequence). This CDR3 reads CSAQMLLAGAYEQYF. CDR3 DNA: TGCAGTGCGCAGATGTTGCTCGCGGGAGCCTACGAGCAGTACTTC.

The gene calls are TRBV5-1 and TRBJ2-4; D not resolved. The CDR3 runs to 15 residues. V was shortened by 5 bases and J by 0 bases, with 12 bases between the two germline ends. Per germline, CDR1 SGHRS and CDR2 YFSETQ. The CDR3 nucleotides read TGCGCCAGCAGTCCTAGGACCCTAGCCAAAAACATTCAGTACTTC. This sequence encodes CASSPRTLAKNIQYF.

The chain has TRBV5-5 and TRBJ2-4, with D perhaps matching TRBD1 (6 bases). Per the germline V gene, CDR1 is SGHKS and CDR2 is YYEKEE (reference sequence). V was trimmed by 4 bases and J by 0 bases, leaving 14 bases between them. CDR3 length equals 16 residues. The CDR3 DNA follows: TGTGCCAGCAGCCCGGACAGTATATTAGCCAAAAACATTCAGTACTTC. Protein product: CASSPDSILAKNIQYF.

A few counts support this clonotype. V is TRBV28 and J is TRBJ2-6; D unclear. Germline assignment: CDR1 MDHEN and CDR2 SYDVKM. Trimming cost V 3 bases and J 5 bases, with 5 bases left between them. The CDR3 runs to 13 residues. The CDR3 coding sequence is TGTGCCAGCAGTTTTGGCAGGGCCAACGTCCTGACTTTC. It encodes CASSFGRANVLTF.

The chain carries TRBV9 and TRBJ2-1, with a tentative D call TRBD2 (7 bases). Germline CDR1 SGDLS, CDR2 YYNGEE. The CDR3 has 16 amino acids. V gave up 8 bases and J gave up 1 base, with 19 bases separating them. CDR3 DNA sequence: TGTGCCAGTACCCTGGGGGGGGGACAATCCTACAATGAGCAGTTCTTC. Translated: CASTLGGGQSYNEQFF. Combining the CDR3 with reference TRBV9 and TRBJ2-1 gives the whole variable domain DSGVTQTPKHLITATGQRVTLRCSPRSGDLSVYWYQQSLDQGLQFLIQYYNGEERAKGNILERFSAQQFPDLHSELNLSSLELGDSALYFCASTLGGGQSYNEQFFGPGTRLTVL.

In its sample, this clonotype was seen many times. The chain recombines TRBV12-3 or TRBV12-4 with TRBJ1-1; D remains ambiguous. The CDR3 has 14 residues. The V gene lost 7 bases and the J gene lost 1 base, with 13 bases spanning the gap. CDR3 region: CASIGWNRNTEAFF. CDR3 DNA sequence: TGTGCCAGCATTGGTTGGAATCGGAACACTGAAGCTTTCTTT.

The chain couples TRBV5-1 to TRBJ1-1; tentatively, D is TRBD1 (5 bases). This CDR3 contains 16 residues. Germline loops: CDR1 SGHRS, CDR2 YFSETQ. The V gene lost 2 bases and the J gene lost 1 base, with 15 bases spanning the gap. CDR3 protein: CASSFEGTPTNTEAFF. The DNA for the CDR3 is TGCGCCAGCAGCTTTGAGGGGACGCCGACGAACACTGAAGCTTTCTTT.

This clonotype has at least ten counts. The V gene is TRBV5-6, the J gene TRBJ2-1; D remains ambiguous. Germline CDR1 is SGHDT and CDR2 is YYEEEE. The CDR3 runs to 14 residues. Between the trimmed V and J ends, which lost 4 bases and 0 bases, there was a span of 8 bases. The CDR3 sequence: CASSRWSSYNEQFF. The CDR3 DNA follows: TGTGCCAGCAGCAGGTGGTCCTCCTACAATGAGCAGTTCTTC.

This clonotype was picked up a small number of times. This rearrangement joins TRBV20-1 to TRBJ1-4, with a tentative D call TRBD1 (5 bases). The CDR3 extends over 11 amino acids. Germline V gene lookup returns CDR1 DFQATT and CDR2 SNEGSKA (reference sequence). V lost 3 bases and J lost 10, with 9 bases in between. DNA for the CDR3: TGCAGTGCTAGTTTCGGGGGAAAACTGTTTTTT. This sequence encodes CSASFGGKLFF.

This clonotype showed up just a few times. The chain carries TRBV7-2 and TRBJ2-3; 7 nucleotides line up with TRBD2. Per germline, CDR1 SGHTA and CDR2 FQGNSA. This CDR3 comprises 15 residues. J lost 7 bases, V lost 0 bases, and 7 bases had no gene match. The CDR3 region has the DNA TGTGCCAGCAGCTTAGCCTCGACTAGCTCCAATACGCAGTATTTT. It specifies CASSLASTSSNTQYF.

The rearrangement joins TRBV20-1 to TRBJ2-1; 8 bases are a match to TRBD2. The CDR3 sequence is 14 residues long. Germline-derived CDR1 and CDR2 are DFQATT and SNEGSKA (reference sequence). V gave up 3 bases and J gave up 5 bases; unmatched junction bases: 6. CDR3 residues: CSARTGGRDNEQFF. CDR3 in DNA: TGCAGTGCTAGGACGGGAGGGAGGGACAATGAGCAGTTCTTC.

This clonotype was detected many times. This rearrangement joins TRBV20-1 to TRBJ2-1; D not certain. The germline gives CDR1 DFQATT, CDR2 SNEGSKA (reference sequence). The CDR3 is 12 residues long. Trimming removed 3 bases from V and 5 bases from J, with 8 bases in between. CDR3 nucleotides: TGCAGTGCTAGGGGTAGGGACAATGAGCAGTTCTTC. Amino acid sequence: CSARGRDNEQFF.

This chain joins TRBV5-6 and TRBJ2-2; 7 bases align to TRBD1. After removal of 5 bases from V and 4 bases from J, the junction contained 5 bases not matched to a gene. This CDR3 spans 14 amino acids. Germline lookup yields CDR1 SGHDT and CDR2 YYEEEE. CDR3 residues: CASSDAGGTGELFF. CDR3 nucleotides: TGTGCCAGCAGTGACGCAGGGGGCACCGGGGAGCTGTTTTTT.

V and J are TRBV10-3 and TRBJ2-1, with D possibly matching TRBD2 (5 bases). V lost 4 bases to trimming and J lost 0 bases, with 13 bases between them. Germline CDR1 is ENHRY and CDR2 is SYGVKD. CDR3 length equals 16 residues. The DNA of the CDR3 is TGTGCCATCAGTGGAGATAGCGCTTCCTCCTACAATGAGCAGTTCTTC. It is translated as CAISGDSASSYNEQFF.

A note on this clonotype: Here the CDR3 omits its conserved ending phenylalanine or tryptophan, so a read error is the likely source. The DNA is omitted, as the CDR3 cannot be located on it reliably, and the CDR3 follows TCRdb's listing. The rearrangement uses TRBV7-9 and TRBJ1-1. With termini counted, the CDR3 has 8 amino acids. The germline V gene has CDR1 SEHNR and CDR2 FQNEAQ (reference sequence). The CDR3 loop reads CASSPADY.

Here the CDR3 reads CSARGRTQQETQYF. The CDR3 DNA follows: TGCAGTGCTAGAGGTCGGACACAGCAAGAGACCCAGTACTTC. This chain joins TRBV20-1 and TRBJ2-5, with D tentatively TRBD1 (5 bases). This CDR3 comprises 14 residues. From germline, CDR1 is DFQATT and CDR2 SNEGSKA (reference sequence). Trimming took 1 base from V and 2 from J, leaving 11 bases between them.

This clonotype has a handful of counts. V gene TRBV4-2 combines with J gene TRBJ2-7, with TRBD2 matching 7 bases. Germline-derived CDR1 and CDR2 are LGHNA and YNFKEQ. The CDR3 is 15 residues long. V was clipped by 0 bases and J by 0 bases; unmatched bases: 2. CDR3 amino acids: CASSQDLAASYEQYF. In nucleotides, the CDR3 is TGTGCCAGCAGCCAAGATCTAGCGGCCTCCTACGAGCAGTACTTC.

This clonotype came up a few times. In nucleotides, the CDR3 is TGTGCCAGCAGCATTACTGTAGGCGAGCAGTACTTC. This sequence encodes CASSITVGEQYF. The chain joins TRBV7-2 to TRBJ2-7; D gene unclear. CDR3 size: 12 residues. Trimming left V 5 bases short and J 6 bases short, with 11 bases between. The germline V gene encodes CDR1 SGHTA and CDR2 FQGNSA.

The table lists this clonotype with many counts. The chain couples TRBV20-1 to TRBJ2-1; D is ambiguous. With 1 base removed from V and 5 bases from J, the gap between germline ends came to 12 bases. Looked up from germline, CDR1 is DFQATT and CDR2 is SNEGSKA (reference sequence). The CDR3 is 14 residues long. The CDR3 here is CSARGPAYHNEQFF. Written as DNA, the CDR3 is TGCAGTGCTAGAGGTCCGGCATACCACAATGAGCAGTTCTTC.

This clonotype turned up a few times. The rearrangement links TRBV5-1 to TRBJ1-2, with 10 bases identical to TRBD1. V lost 4 bases to trimming and J lost 6 bases; unmatched junction nucleotides: 9. CDR1 and CDR2 from the germline V gene are SGHRS and YFSETQ. The CDR3 has 15 residues. CDR3 protein: CASSRTGQGFNGYTF. CDR3 coding DNA: TGCGCCAGCAGCCGGACGGGACAGGGGTTCAATGGCTACACCTTC.

This clonotype was seen at least ten times. At one end the junction does not follow the germline gene, possibly because of a read error. This chain joins TRBV5-1 and TRBJ2-7; tentatively, D is TRBD2 (5 bases). CDR1 is SGHRS and CDR2 is YFSETQ in the germline V gene. This CDR3 comprises 14 residues. In DNA, the CDR3 is TGTGCCAGCAGCTTAGCCGCCGGGGCCTACGAGCAGTACTTC. Its translation is CASSLAAGAYEQYF.